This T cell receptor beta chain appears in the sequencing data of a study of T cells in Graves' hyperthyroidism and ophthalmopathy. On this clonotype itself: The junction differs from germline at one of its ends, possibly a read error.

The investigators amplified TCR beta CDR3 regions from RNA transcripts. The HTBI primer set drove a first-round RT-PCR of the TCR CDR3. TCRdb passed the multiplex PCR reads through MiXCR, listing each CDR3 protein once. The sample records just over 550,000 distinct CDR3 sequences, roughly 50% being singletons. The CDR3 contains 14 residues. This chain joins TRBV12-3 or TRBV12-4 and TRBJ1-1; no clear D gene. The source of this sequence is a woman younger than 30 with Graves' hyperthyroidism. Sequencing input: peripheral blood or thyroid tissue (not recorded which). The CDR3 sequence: CASSYSVGYTEAFF. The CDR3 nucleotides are TGTGCCAGCAGTTACTCGGTGGGCTACACTGAAGCCTTCTTT.